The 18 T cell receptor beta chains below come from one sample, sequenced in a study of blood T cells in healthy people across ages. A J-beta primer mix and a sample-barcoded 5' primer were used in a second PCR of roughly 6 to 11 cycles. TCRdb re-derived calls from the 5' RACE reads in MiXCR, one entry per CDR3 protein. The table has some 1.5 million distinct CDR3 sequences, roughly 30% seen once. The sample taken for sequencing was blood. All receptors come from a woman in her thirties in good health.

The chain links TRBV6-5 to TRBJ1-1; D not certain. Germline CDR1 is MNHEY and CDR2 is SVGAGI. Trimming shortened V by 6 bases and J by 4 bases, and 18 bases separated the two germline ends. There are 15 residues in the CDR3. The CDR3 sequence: CASSRDWSAFTEAFF. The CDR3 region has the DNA TGTGCCAGCAGCCGAGACTGGAGCGCTTTCACTGAAGCTTTCTTT.

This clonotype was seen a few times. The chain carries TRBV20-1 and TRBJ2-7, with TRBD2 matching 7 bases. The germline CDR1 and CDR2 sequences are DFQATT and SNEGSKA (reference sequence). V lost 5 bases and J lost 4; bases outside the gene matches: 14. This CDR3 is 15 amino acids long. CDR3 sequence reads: CSAGDFRSGIYEQYF. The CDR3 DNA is TGCAGTGCTGGGGATTTTAGAAGCGGGATATACGAGCAGTACTTC.

This CDR3 is CASSLGGTSGSNEQYF. In DNA form, the CDR3 reads TGCGCCAGCAGCTTGGGGGGGACTAGCGGGAGCAACGAGCAGTACTTC. This sequence joins TRBV5-1 and TRBJ2-5; TRBD2 matches at 14 bases. The tail of the sequence fits TRBJ2-7 better, so the J call may be wrong. Germline V gene data show CDR1 as SGHRS and CDR2 as YFSETQ. The CDR3 runs 16 residues.

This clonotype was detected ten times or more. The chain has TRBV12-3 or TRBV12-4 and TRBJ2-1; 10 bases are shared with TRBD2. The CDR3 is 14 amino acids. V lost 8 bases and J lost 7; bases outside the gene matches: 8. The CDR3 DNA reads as TGTGCCAGCGATTTAGCGGGAGGACGTAATGAGCAGTTCTTC. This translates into CASDLAGGRNEQFF.

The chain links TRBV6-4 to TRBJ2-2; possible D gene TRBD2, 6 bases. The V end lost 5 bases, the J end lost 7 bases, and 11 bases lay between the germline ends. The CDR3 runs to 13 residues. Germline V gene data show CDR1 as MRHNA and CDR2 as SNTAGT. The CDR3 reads CASSTEAGGELFF. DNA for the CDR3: TGTGCCAGCAGTACCGAAGCGGGCGGGGAGCTGTTTTTT.

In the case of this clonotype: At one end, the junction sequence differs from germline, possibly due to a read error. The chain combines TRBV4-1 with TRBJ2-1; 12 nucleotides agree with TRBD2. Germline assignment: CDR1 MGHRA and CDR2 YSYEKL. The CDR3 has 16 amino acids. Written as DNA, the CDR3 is TGCGCCAGCAACCAAGGCCTAGCGGGAGGGGAAAATGAGCAGTTCTTC. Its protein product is CASNQGLAGGENEQFF.

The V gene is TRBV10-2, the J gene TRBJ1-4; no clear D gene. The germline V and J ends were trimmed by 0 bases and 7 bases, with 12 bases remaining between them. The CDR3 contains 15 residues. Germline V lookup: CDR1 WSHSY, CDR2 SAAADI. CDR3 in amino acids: CASSESGTAVEKLFF. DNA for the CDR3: TGCGCCAGCAGTGAGTCGGGAACGGCCGTTGAAAAACTGTTTTTT.

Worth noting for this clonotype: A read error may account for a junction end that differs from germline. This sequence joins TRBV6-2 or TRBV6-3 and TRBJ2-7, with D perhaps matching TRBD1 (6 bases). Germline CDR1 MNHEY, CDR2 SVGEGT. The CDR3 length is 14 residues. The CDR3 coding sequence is TGTGCCAGCAGTCTCTCAGGGGTTGGCTACGAGGAGTACTTC. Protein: CASSLSGVGYEEYF.

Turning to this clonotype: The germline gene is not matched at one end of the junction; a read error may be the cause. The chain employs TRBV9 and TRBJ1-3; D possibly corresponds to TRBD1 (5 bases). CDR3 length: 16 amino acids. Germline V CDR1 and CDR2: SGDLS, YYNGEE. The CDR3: CASSPKGTNSGNAIYF. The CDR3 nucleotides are TGTGCCAGCAGCCCGAAAGGGACCAACTCTGGAAACGCCATATATTTT.

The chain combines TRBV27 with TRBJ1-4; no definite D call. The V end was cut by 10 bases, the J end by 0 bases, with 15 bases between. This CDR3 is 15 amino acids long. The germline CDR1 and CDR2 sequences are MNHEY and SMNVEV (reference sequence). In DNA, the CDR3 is TGTGCCAACAGCCTGAGACGGTCAACTAATGAAAAACTGTTTTTT. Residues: CANSLRRSTNEKLFF.

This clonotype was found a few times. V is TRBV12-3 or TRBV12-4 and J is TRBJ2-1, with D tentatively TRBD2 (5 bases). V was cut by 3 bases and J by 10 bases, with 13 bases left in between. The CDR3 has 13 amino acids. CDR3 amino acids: CASSLLTDYEQFF. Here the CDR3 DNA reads TGTGCCAGCAGTTTGCTTACAGACTACGAGCAGTTCTTC.

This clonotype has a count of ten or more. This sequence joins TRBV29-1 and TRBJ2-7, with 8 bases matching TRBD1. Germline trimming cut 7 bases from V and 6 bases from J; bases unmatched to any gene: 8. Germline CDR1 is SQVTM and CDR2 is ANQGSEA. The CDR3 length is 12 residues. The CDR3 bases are TGCAGCGCGGACAGGGAGTTGGGCGAGCAGTACTTC. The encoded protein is CSADRELGEQYF.

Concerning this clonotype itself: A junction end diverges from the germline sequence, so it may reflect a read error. In nucleotides, the CDR3 is TGCAGAGTTGCGCCCCGATTGGGGAATGAGCAGTTCTTC. The encoded protein is CRVAPRLGNEQFF. The rearrangement uses TRBV29-1 and TRBJ2-1; D remains ambiguous. There are 13 residues in the CDR3. Per the germline V gene, CDR1 is SQVTM and CDR2 is ANQGSEA.

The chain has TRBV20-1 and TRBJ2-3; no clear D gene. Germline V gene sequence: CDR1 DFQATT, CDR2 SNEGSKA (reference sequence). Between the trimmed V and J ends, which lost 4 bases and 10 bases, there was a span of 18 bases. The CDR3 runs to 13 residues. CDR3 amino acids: CSATDRESSAQYF. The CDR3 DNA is TGCAGTGCTACCGACCGTGAGTCAAGCGCGCAGTATTTT.

The CDR3 DNA reads as TGCAGTGCTACTAGACTAGCGGGAGGTAGAAATGAGCAGTTCTTC. It codes for CSATRLAGGRNEQFF. This chain connects TRBV20-1 to TRBJ2-1; 13 nucleotides align to TRBD2. CDR1 is DFQATT, CDR2 SNEGSKA, per germline (reference sequence). This CDR3 is built from 15 residues. The ends lost 4 bases at V and 7 bases at J; junction bases unmatched: 7.

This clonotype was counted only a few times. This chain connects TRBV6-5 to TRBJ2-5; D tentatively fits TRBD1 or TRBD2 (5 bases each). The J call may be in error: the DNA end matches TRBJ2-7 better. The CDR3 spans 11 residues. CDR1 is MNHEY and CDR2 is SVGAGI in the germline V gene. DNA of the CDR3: TGTGCCAGCACCAACGGGGCCGAGCAGTACTTC. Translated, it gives CASTNGAEQYF.

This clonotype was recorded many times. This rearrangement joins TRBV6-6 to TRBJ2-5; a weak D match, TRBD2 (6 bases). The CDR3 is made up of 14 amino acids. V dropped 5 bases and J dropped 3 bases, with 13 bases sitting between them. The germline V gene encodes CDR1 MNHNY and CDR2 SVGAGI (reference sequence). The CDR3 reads CASSGMWGEETQYF. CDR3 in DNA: TGTGCCAGCAGTGGCATGTGGGGGGAAGAGACCCAGTACTTC.

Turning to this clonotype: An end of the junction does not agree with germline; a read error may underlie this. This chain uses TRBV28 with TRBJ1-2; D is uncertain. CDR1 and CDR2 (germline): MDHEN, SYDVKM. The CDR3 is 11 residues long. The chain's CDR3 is CASGLNYDYTF. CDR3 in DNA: TGTGCCAGCGGCCTTAACTATGACTACACCTTC.